This T cell receptor beta chain appears in the sequencing data of a study of T cells in Graves' hyperthyroidism and ophthalmopathy. In its sample, this clonotype was seen many times. The CDR3 totals 15 residues. Germline loops: CDR1 LGHDT, CDR2 YNNKEL (reference sequence). V was pared by 3 bases and J by 0 bases, with 11 bases between. Using RNA transcripts as the source, TCR beta CDR3 regions were amplified. The HTBI set primed first-round TCR CDR3 RT-PCR. From the multiplex PCR reads, TCRdb called clonotypes with MiXCR, one entry per CDR3 protein. The sample consists of 250,000 to 300,000 distinct CDR3 sequences, 12% to 15% of them appearing once.

The sequenced material came from blood. The chain couples TRBV3-1 to TRBJ1-1; D is possibly TRBD1 (5 bases). The TCR originated in a woman between 35 and 50 years old with Graves' hyperthyroidism. The CDR3 DNA reads TGTGCCAGCAGCCATTATCGACAGATGAACACTGAAGCTTTCTTT. Its translation is CASSHYRQMNTEAFF. The entire variable domain, with the rest obtained from reference TRBV3-1 and TRBJ1-1, is as follows: DTAVSQTPKYLVTQMGNDKSIKCEQNLGHDTMYWYKQDSKKFLKIMFSYNNKELIINETVPNRFSPKSPDKAHLNLHINSLELGDSAVYFCASSHYRQMNTEAFFGQGTRLTVV.